This T cell receptor beta chain was found in a study of blood T cell repertoires in COVID-19. Germline V gene sequence: CDR1 KGHDR, CDR2 SFDVKD. The length of the CDR3 is 16 residues. V lost 5 bases and J 4 bases, leaving 16 bases between the germline ends. As originally analysed: Using reference gene primer amplification, nucleated cell counts were estimated. The protocol was immunoSEQ multiplex PCR, while the TCRdb copy is restricted to in-frame clones and leaves out a portion. The V and J calls and clone size were taken over from that table, and D and trimming were inferred from the DNA. The table has around 180,000 clones, around 87% seen once.

The sequencing sample was made of peripheral blood. The V call is TRBV24-1, the J call TRBJ2-2; D not certain. The sequence came from a man in his forties with active or convalescent COVID-19. The CDR3 reads CATSVSAASGTGELFF. In nucleotides, the CDR3 is TGTGCCACCAGTGTCTCAGCTGCCTCGGGCACCGGGGAGCTGTTTTTT.